The 32 T cell receptor beta chains below were found in one sample sequenced in a study of post-analysis software for immune sequencing data. Whole-study findings and limits: In patients, TRBV5-6, TRBV5-1 and TRBV20-1 belonged to five or six TRBV segments found more frequently than in controls.

Antigens for these TCRs are unknown. cDNA libraries of TCR beta carried unique molecular identifiers. TCRdb reanalysed the PCR reads using MiXCR and keeps one entry per CDR3 protein. The table shows 400,000 to 500,000 distinct CDR3 sequences, with 30% to 45% occurring only once. The material sequenced was blood. The receptors shown here come from a girl aged 2 to 9 with multiple sclerosis.

The rearrangement links TRBV3-1 to TRBJ2-1; TRBD2 matches 11 bases. CDR1 is LGHDT, CDR2 YNNKEL, per germline (reference sequence). V shed 0 bases and J 6 bases; nucleotides not matched to a gene: 1. The CDR3 spans 15 residues. The CDR3 DNA is TGTGCCAGCAGCCAAGAACTAGCGGGAGCCAATGAGCAGTTCTTC. As protein: CASSQELAGANEQFF.

This rearrangement joins TRBV7-2 to TRBJ2-5, with 11 bases matching TRBD2. V lost 5 bases, J lost 4 bases, and 15 bases stayed unmatched. Germline assignment: CDR1 SGHTA and CDR2 FQGNSA. The CDR3 loop spans 18 amino acids. DNA for the CDR3: TGTGCCAGCAGCCATGGGGGGCTAGCGGGGGGACGGTTAGAGACCCAGTACTTC. Translation: CASSHGGLAGGRLETQYF.

The gene calls are TRBV6-5 and TRBJ2-3; no clear D gene. This CDR3 has 18 residues. The germline V gene encodes CDR1 MNHEY and CDR2 SVGAGI. V lost 2 bases, J lost 0 bases, and 18 bases lay in between. This chain's CDR3 is CASSYGLTRTRSTDTQYF. As DNA, the CDR3 is TGTGCCAGCAGTTACGGGCTTACTCGGACCCGCAGCACAGATACGCAGTATTTT.

This sequence joins TRBV5-1 and TRBJ2-7, with TRBD2 matching over 14 bases. This CDR3 has 15 amino acids. V lost 4 bases to trimming and J lost 3 bases; unmatched junction nucleotides: 3. Germline-derived CDR1 and CDR2 are SGHRS and YFSETQ. The CDR3 protein is CASSPGTSGGYEQYF. CDR3 in DNA: TGCGCCAGCAGCCCAGGGACTAGCGGGGGCTACGAGCAGTACTTC.

The rearrangement links TRBV12-5 to TRBJ1-5, with D perhaps TRBD1 (6 bases). The CDR3 consists of 14 residues. Between the trimmed V and J ends, which lost 4 bases and 6 bases, there was a span of 13 bases. The germline V gene encodes CDR1 LGHNT and CDR2 FRNRAP. CDR3 in amino acids: CASGSATGFQPQHF. The CDR3 DNA sequence: TGTGCTAGTGGTTCTGCCACAGGGTTTCAGCCCCAGCATTTT.

The sample holds a few counts of this clonotype. The chain is built from TRBV15 and TRBJ2-5, with no clear D. The length of the CDR3 is 12 residues. Germline loops: CDR1 LNHNV, CDR2 YYDKDF (reference sequence). The germline V and J ends were trimmed by 3 bases and 1 base, with 3 bases remaining between them. The CDR3 loop reads CATSRPQETQYF. The CDR3 DNA is TGTGCCACCAGCAGGCCCCAAGAGACCCAGTACTTC.

As DNA, the CDR3 is TGTGCCAGCAGCTTGTTAGGCGTACTAACCTACGAGCAGTACTTC. It yields the protein CASSLLGVLTYEQYF. The genes are TRBV5-8 and TRBJ2-7; D is unclear. Germline CDR1 is SGHTS and CDR2 is YDEGEE. The CDR3 sequence is 15 residues long. Trimming shortened V by 1 base and J by 2 bases, and 13 bases separated the two germline ends.

The chain links TRBV9 to TRBJ2-6, with D uncertain. Germline V gene sequence: CDR1 SGDLS, CDR2 YYNGEE. The V end was cut by 4 bases, the J end by 2 bases, with 7 bases between. The CDR3 consists of 14 residues. The CDR3: CASSTRPGANVLTF. CDR3 DNA sequence: TGTGCCAGCAGCACCCGGCCTGGGGCCAACGTCCTGACTTTC. Combining the CDR3 with reference TRBV9 and TRBJ2-6 gives the whole variable domain DSGVTQTPKHLITATGQRVTLRCSPRSGDLSVYWYQQSLDQGLQFLIQYYNGEERAKGNILERFSAQQFPDLHSELNLSSLELGDSALYFCASSTRPGANVLTFGAGSRLTVL.

The chain is built from TRBV10-2 and TRBJ2-1; unclear D gene. V gave up 8 bases and J gave up 6 bases, with 8 bases separating them. In germline, CDR1 is WSHSY, CDR2 SAAADI. This CDR3 is 11 amino acids long. The CDR3 nucleotides read TGCGCCAGCCGGGTGGGCAATGAGCAGTTCTTC. Amino acid sequence: CASRVGNEQFF.

The genes are TRBV12-3 or TRBV12-4 and TRBJ2-1; D might be TRBD2 (6 bases). The CDR3 is 13 residues long. V was trimmed by 8 bases and J by 9 bases, leaving 17 bases between them. The CDR3 DNA sequence: TGTGCCAGCCGAGAGGCGGGGCCGTTTGAGCAGTTCTTC. Translating gives CASREAGPFEQFF.

The table lists this clonotype with a few counts. This chain uses TRBV7-8 with TRBJ2-1; possible D gene TRBD1, 6 bases. The V end was cut by 5 bases, the J end by 2 bases, with 19 bases between. The germline CDR1 and CDR2 sequences are SGHVS and FQNEAQ. The CDR3 contains 17 residues. The CDR3, as DNA: TGTGCCAGCAGCCCTGGGGGCAGACCGACCCCCTACAATGAGCAGTTCTTC. Encoded protein: CASSPGGRPTPYNEQFF.

The chain carries TRBV6-2 or TRBV6-3 and TRBJ1-2, with D perhaps matching TRBD1 (6 bases). V lost 7 bases and J 6 bases, leaving 15 bases between the germline ends. Germline V CDR1 and CDR2: MNHEY, SVGEGT. This CDR3 spans 13 amino acids. In DNA form, the CDR3 reads TGTGCCAGCAACCCACAGGGTCGACATGGCTACACCTTC. Translating gives CASNPQGRHGYTF.

The V and J genes are TRBV20-1 and TRBJ1-2; 10 bases are shared with TRBD1. Trimming took 3 bases from V and 2 from J; bases not matched to a gene: 3. Per the germline V gene, CDR1 is DFQATT and CDR2 is SNEGSKA (reference sequence). The CDR3 spans 14 residues. CDR3 coding DNA: TGCAGTGCTAGGGAGGACAGGGGGAACTATGGCTACACCTTC. Protein: CSAREDRGNYGYTF.

This chain joins TRBV20-1 and TRBJ2-1; D unclear. The CDR3 runs to 13 residues. Trimming took 3 bases from V and 2 from J, leaving 8 bases between them. CDR1 is DFQATT, CDR2 SNEGSKA, per germline (reference sequence). The DNA for the CDR3 is TGCAGTGCTAGTGCAGTTACCTACAATGAGCAGTTCTTC. It specifies CSASAVTYNEQFF.

This clonotype was counted only a few times. The rearrangement uses TRBV12-3 or TRBV12-4 and TRBJ2-1; TRBD2 agrees at 12 bases. With 7 bases clipped from V and 8 bases from J, the junction kept 12 bases outside the gene matches. The CDR3 sequence is 16 residues long. In DNA form, the CDR3 reads TGTGCCAGCAAGGGAAGCGGACTAGCGGGACGGTATGAGCAGTTCTTC. Its translation: CASKGSGLAGRYEQFF.

The rearrangement joins TRBV6-5 to TRBJ2-1, with D unclear. Deletions cut 3 bases from V and 4 bases from J, with 7 bases between. Per germline, CDR1 MNHEY and CDR2 SVGAGI. The CDR3 spans 13 residues. CDR3 coding DNA: TGTGCCAGCAGTTATAGATCGTACAATGAGCAGTTCTTC. Its translation is CASSYRSYNEQFF.

V gene TRBV28 combines with J gene TRBJ2-1; 9 bases align to TRBD2. Germline lookup yields CDR1 MDHEN and CDR2 SYDVKM. This CDR3 has 16 residues. V dropped 2 bases and J dropped 5; count of bases not matched to a gene: 7. CDR3 sequence (DNA): TGTGCCAGCAGTTTAGGTCAAGCGGGAGGTGACAATGAGCAGTTCTTC. Translated: CASSLGQAGGDNEQFF. Full variable domain (missing parts from reference TRBV28 and TRBJ2-1): DVKVTQSSRYLVKRTGEKVFLECVQDMDHENMFWYRQDPGLGLRLIYFSYDVKMKEKGDIPEGYSVSREKKERFSLILESASTNQTSMYLCASSLGQAGGDNEQFFGPGTRLTVL.

The rearrangement links TRBV25-1 to TRBJ2-7, with 11 bases that match TRBD1. CDR3 length: 16 amino acids. V dropped 2 bases and J dropped 1; count of bases not matched to a gene: 4. The V gene's germline CDR1 is MGHDK and CDR2 SYGVNS. CDR3 bases: TGTGCCAGCAGTGAAACCGGACAGGGGGCTTCCTACGAGCAGTACTTC. It yields the protein CASSETGQGASYEQYF.

This clonotype was observed a few times. V usage is TRBV12-3 or TRBV12-4 and J usage is TRBJ2-3; TRBD2 agrees at 11 bases. The CDR3 totals 17 residues. V gave up 7 bases and J gave up 0 bases; unmatched junction bases: 9. CDR3 sequence reads: CASKGLAGSSSTDTQYF. The CDR3 region has the DNA TGTGCCAGCAAAGGACTAGCGGGTTCCTCTAGCACAGATACGCAGTATTTT.

This sequence joins TRBV7-8 and TRBJ2-3; 10 bases match TRBD2. The CDR3 has 20 residues. V was clipped by 1 base and J by 1 base; unmatched bases: 14. CDR1 and CDR2 (germline): SGHVS, FQNEAQ. CDR3 DNA: TGTGCCAGCAGCTTAGTCCTCGGACTAGCGGAGCCGGAGGGCACAGATACGCAGTATTTT. This sequence encodes CASSLVLGLAEPEGTDTQYF.

The chain joins TRBV6-5 to TRBJ2-1; 7 bases map to TRBD2. This CDR3 has 18 amino acids. V lost 2 bases, J lost 2 bases, and 12 bases stayed unmatched. Germline loops: CDR1 MNHEY, CDR2 SVGAGI. The DNA for the CDR3 is TGTGCCAGCAGTTACCATCGGTGGGGGGGAGAAGCCTACAATGAGCAGTTCTTC. This codes for CASSYHRWGGEAYNEQFF.

The table lists this clonotype with a count of one. The rearrangement uses TRBV15 and TRBJ2-5; 7 nucleotides match TRBD1. Unmatched junction bases numbered 5, after V lost 0 bases and J lost 1 base. The CDR3 is made up of 16 amino acids. CDR1 is LNHNV and CDR2 is YYDKDF in the germline V gene (reference sequence). Here the CDR3 DNA reads TGTGCCACCAGCAGAGATAGGGGGCTAAGCCAAGAGACCCAGTACTTC. Translating it yields CATSRDRGLSQETQYF.

This chain joins TRBV12-3 or TRBV12-4 and TRBJ2-4; 13 positions agree with TRBD2. The J call may be incorrect, as the DNA end agrees better with TRBJ2-7. The CDR3 has 15 residues. The CDR3 sequence is CASSPGLAGPHEQYF. The CDR3 DNA is TGTGCCAGCAGTCCGGGACTAGCGGGGCCCCACGAGCAGTACTTC.

This clonotype has just a few counts. This chain connects TRBV20-1 to TRBJ2-7; D tentatively reads TRBD1 or TRBD2 (5 bases each). The V gene's germline CDR1 is DFQATT and CDR2 SNEGSKA (reference sequence). Trimming removed 3 bases at V and 0 bases at J, with 15 bases between. The CDR3 loop spans 15 amino acids. The CDR3 nucleotides read TGCAGTGCTAGCGACCCCCGGGACCCCTCCTACGAGCAGTACTTC. This translates into CSASDPRDPSYEQYF.

This chain joins TRBV12-3 or TRBV12-4 and TRBJ2-3, with D unclear. Trimming removed 6 bases from V and 6 bases from J, with 19 bases in between. This CDR3 comprises 15 residues. CDR3 in DNA: TGTGCCAGCAGCCCCGGACCTCCCGCGCGGGATACGCAGTATTTT. Residues: CASSPGPPARDTQYF.

The CDR3 region has the DNA TGTGCCAGCAGCATTGGGATTTCTGAAGCTTTCTTT. As protein: CASSIGISEAFF. The chain joins TRBV28 to TRBJ1-1; D gene ambiguous. The CDR3 consists of 12 residues. Trimming stripped 6 bases from V and 6 bases from J, with 11 bases between. Germline V gene sequence: CDR1 MDHEN, CDR2 SYDVKM.

The chain employs TRBV7-2 and TRBJ2-7, with D possibly TRBD2 on 7 matching bases. V lost 8 bases, J lost 7 bases, and 18 bases lay in between. The germline gives CDR1 SGHTA, CDR2 FQGNSA. The CDR3 length is 13 residues. The CDR3, as DNA: TGTGCCAGCCGGGGGGCGGGATCTAATGAGCAGTACTTC. It codes for CASRGAGSNEQYF.

The V call is TRBV19, the J call TRBJ2-4; TRBD1 matches 7 bases. Germline CDR1 reads LNHDA; CDR2 reads SQIVND (reference sequence). The CDR3 contains 14 residues. Trimming took 8 bases from V and 0 from J; bases not matched to a gene: 4. CDR3 region: CASWDRQAKNIQYF. The CDR3 nucleotides are TGTGCCAGTTGGGACAGACAAGCCAAAAACATTCAGTACTTC.

The chain links TRBV28 to TRBJ2-7; D gene unclear. The CDR3 runs 14 residues. V lost 4 bases and J 5 bases, leaving 15 bases between the germline ends. Germline V gene lookup returns CDR1 MDHEN and CDR2 SYDVKM. The CDR3 loop is CASSSIFTGNEQYF. The CDR3 DNA reads TGTGCCAGCAGTTCCATCTTCACGGGCAACGAGCAGTACTTC.

The chain recombines TRBV7-9 with TRBJ2-1, with 10 bases fitting TRBD2. CDR3 length equals 16 residues. Per germline, CDR1 SEHNR and CDR2 FQNEAQ (reference sequence). V lost 4 bases to trimming and J lost 0 bases; unmatched junction nucleotides: 3. In DNA, the CDR3 is TGTGCCAGCAGCTCAGTAGCGGGAGGCTCCTACAATGAGCAGTTCTTC. This codes for CASSSVAGGSYNEQFF.

This clonotype came up a few times. The rearrangement uses TRBV7-8 and TRBJ1-5; D gene uncertain. V lost 0 bases, J lost 3 bases, and 15 bases lay in between. The CDR3 totals 17 residues. Germline V gene sequence: CDR1 SGHVS, CDR2 FQNEAQ. Here the CDR3 reads CASSLAFGLGNNQPQHF. For the CDR3, the DNA is TGTGCCAGCAGCTTAGCGTTCGGTCTCGGGAACAATCAGCCCCAGCATTTT.

The V and J genes are TRBV25-1 and TRBJ1-2; TRBD1 matches 9 bases. With 8 bases clipped from V and 4 bases from J, the junction kept 8 bases outside the gene matches. Per germline, CDR1 MGHDK and CDR2 SYGVNS. This CDR3 is 14 amino acids long. Written as DNA, the CDR3 is TGTGCCAGCGCGGGACAGGGTATTTTCTATGGCTACACCTTC. Its protein product is CASAGQGIFYGYTF.